These 8 T cell receptor beta chains were sequenced from one sample in a study of T cell changes during pregnancy in multiple sclerosis. Libraries were prepared by immunoSEQ multiplex PCR; TCRdb keeps only in-frame clonotypes and omits some of them. There are tens of thousands of clones in the sample; around 93% occur only once, and approximately 3% lies in the top ten. Material: peripheral blood, obtained in the second trimester of pregnancy. These receptors were taken from a female donor in good health, enrolled as a control in a pregnancy study.

The chain couples TRBV29-1 to TRBJ1-2, with D uncertain. CDR1 SQVTM and CDR2 ANQGSEA come from the germline V gene. The CDR3 runs to 14 residues. Trimming shortened V by 6 bases and J by 4 bases, and 18 bases separated the two germline ends. CDR3: CSVDTRVGGYGYTF. The CDR3 nucleotides read TGCAGCGTAGACACGAGGGTGGGAGGCTATGGCTACACCTTC.

This clone appeared once. The chain couples TRBV18 to TRBJ2-7; 11 bases fit TRBD1. The ends lost 6 bases at V and 7 bases at J; junction bases unmatched: 17. The CDR3 is 17 residues long. Germline CDR1 KGHSH, CDR2 LQKENI. The CDR3 loop is CASSKTSPGQGAGEQYF. Here the CDR3 DNA reads TGTGCCAGCTCTAAAACAAGCCCCGGACAGGGGGCGGGAGAGCAGTACTTC.

The table lists this clone with a few counts. The genes are TRBV5-8 and TRBJ2-5; 7 bases align to TRBD2. V lost 4 bases to trimming and J lost 7 bases; unmatched junction nucleotides: 13. This CDR3 is 15 amino acids long. Germline V gives CDR1 SGHTS, CDR2 YDEGEE. The CDR3 nucleotides are TGTGCCAGCAGCGCTCCGGGACTACATACGGCGACCCAGTACTTC. Its protein product is CASSAPGLHTATQYF. The variable domain in full, completed from reference TRBV5-8 and TRBJ2-5, reads EAGVTQSPTHLIKTRGQQATLRCSPISGHTSVYWYQQALGLGLQFLLWYDEGEERNRGNFPPRFSGRQFPNYSSELNVNALELEDSALYLCASSAPGLHTATQYFGPGTRLLVL.

This chain connects TRBV11-2 to TRBJ1-2; D perhaps matches TRBD1 (5 bases). CDR1 is SGHAT, CDR2 FQNNGV, per germline. V lost 5 bases, J lost 13 bases, and 26 bases lay in between. This CDR3 is 15 amino acids long. The CDR3 nucleotides are TGTGCCAGCAGCCTAGGTTTTAGGGGAACCCGATTAGCCACCTTC. This codes for CASSLGFRGTRLATF.

The chain couples TRBV28 to TRBJ2-5; 8 nucleotides line up with TRBD2. There are 15 residues in the CDR3. Germline V gene sequence: CDR1 MDHEN, CDR2 SYDVKM. Trimming took 2 bases from V and 4 from J; bases not matched to a gene: 6. Here the CDR3 reads CASSLSGGGGETQYF. The CDR3 DNA reads as TGTGCCAGCAGTTTAAGCGGGGGCGGGGGAGAGACCCAGTACTTC. Complete variable domain (other parts from reference TRBV28 and TRBJ2-5): DVKVTQSSRYLVKRTGEKVFLECVQDMDHENMFWYRQDPGLGLRLIYFSYDVKMKEKGDIPEGYSVSREKKERFSLILESASTNQTSMYLCASSLSGGGGETQYFGPGTRLLVL.

This clone was picked up a small number of times. This chain uses TRBV18 with TRBJ1-1; maybe TRBD1 (6 bases). Germline CDR1 is KGHSH and CDR2 is LQKENI. The CDR3 is made up of 13 amino acids. Trimming left V 6 bases short and J 5 bases short, with 13 bases between. CDR3 residues: CASSPTQGTEAFF. CDR3 DNA sequence: TGTGCCAGCTCCCCCACACAGGGAACTGAAGCTTTCTTT. Full variable domain (remainder filled in from reference TRBV18 and TRBJ1-1): NAGVMQNPRHLVRRRGQEARLRCSPMKGHSHVYWYRQLPEEGLKFMVYLQKENIIDESGMPKERFSAEFPKEGPSILRIQQVVRGDSAAYFCASSPTQGTEAFFGQGTRLTVV.

The chain links TRBV19 to TRBJ2-7; 9 bases agree with TRBD2. The CDR3 is 15 residues long. CDR1 is LNHDA and CDR2 is SQIVND in the germline V gene (reference sequence). Trimming took 2 bases from V and 7 from J; bases not matched to a gene: 9. Written as DNA, the CDR3 is TGTGCCAGTAGTATATTTAGCGGGGGCCTTTCAGAGCAGTACTTC. It is translated as CASSIFSGGLSEQYF. Full variable domain (rest looked up from reference TRBV19 and TRBJ2-7): DGGITQSPKYLFRKEGQNVTLSCEQNLNHDAMYWYRQDPGQGLRLIYYSQIVNDFQKGDIAEGYSVSREKKESFPLTVTSAQKNPTAFYLCASSIFSGGLSEQYFGPGTRLTVT.

This clone was seen only once. V usage is TRBV4-1 and J usage is TRBJ2-1; D is possibly TRBD2 (6 bases). Trimming cost V 5 bases and J 4 bases, with 24 bases left between them. The CDR3 runs to 18 residues. The germline CDR1 and CDR2 sequences are MGHRA and YSYEKL. The CDR3, as DNA: TGCGCCAGCAGCTCTCAACCTCCCTTAGCGGACCCTTACAATGAGCAGTTCTTC. Its translation: CASSSQPPLADPYNEQFF.